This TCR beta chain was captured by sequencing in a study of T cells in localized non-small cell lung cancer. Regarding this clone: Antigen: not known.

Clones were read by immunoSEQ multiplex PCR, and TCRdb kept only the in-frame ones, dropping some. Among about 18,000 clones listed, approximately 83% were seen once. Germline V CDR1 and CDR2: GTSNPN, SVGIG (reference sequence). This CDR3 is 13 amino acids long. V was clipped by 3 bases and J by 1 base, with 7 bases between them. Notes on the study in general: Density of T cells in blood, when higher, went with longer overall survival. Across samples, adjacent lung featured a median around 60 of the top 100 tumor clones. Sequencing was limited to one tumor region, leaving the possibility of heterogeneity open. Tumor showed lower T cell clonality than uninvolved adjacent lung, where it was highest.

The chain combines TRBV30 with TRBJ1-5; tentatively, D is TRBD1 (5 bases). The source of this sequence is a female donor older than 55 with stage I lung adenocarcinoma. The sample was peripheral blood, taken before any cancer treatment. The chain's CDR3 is CAWSRDSNQPQHF. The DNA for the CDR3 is TGTGCCTGGAGCCGGGACAGCAATCAGCCCCAGCATTTT.